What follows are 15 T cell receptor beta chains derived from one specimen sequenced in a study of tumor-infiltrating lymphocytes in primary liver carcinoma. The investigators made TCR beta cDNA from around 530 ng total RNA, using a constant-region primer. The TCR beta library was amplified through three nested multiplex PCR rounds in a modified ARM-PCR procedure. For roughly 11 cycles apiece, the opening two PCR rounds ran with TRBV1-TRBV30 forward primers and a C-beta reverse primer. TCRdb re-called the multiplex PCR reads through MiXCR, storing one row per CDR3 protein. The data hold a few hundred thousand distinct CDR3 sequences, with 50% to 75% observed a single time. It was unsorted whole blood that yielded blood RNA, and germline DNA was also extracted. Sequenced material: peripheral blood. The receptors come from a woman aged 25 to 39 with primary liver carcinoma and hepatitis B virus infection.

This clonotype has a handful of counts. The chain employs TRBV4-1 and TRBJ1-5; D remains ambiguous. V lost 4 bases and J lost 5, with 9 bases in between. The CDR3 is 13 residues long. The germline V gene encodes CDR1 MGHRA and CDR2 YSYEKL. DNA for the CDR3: TGCGCCAGCAGCCTCTCTCACGATCAGCCCCAGCATTTT. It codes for CASSLSHDQPQHF.

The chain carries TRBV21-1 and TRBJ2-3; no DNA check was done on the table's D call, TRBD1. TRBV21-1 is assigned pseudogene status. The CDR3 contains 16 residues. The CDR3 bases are TGTGCCAGCAGCAAAGAGGGGACAGGGCCCACAGATACGCAGTATTTT. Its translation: CASSKEGTGPTDTQYF.

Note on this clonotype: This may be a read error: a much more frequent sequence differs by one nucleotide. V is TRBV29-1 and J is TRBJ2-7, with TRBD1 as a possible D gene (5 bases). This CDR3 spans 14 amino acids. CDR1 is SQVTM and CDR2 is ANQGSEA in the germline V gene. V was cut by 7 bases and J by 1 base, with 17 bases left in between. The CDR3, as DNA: TGCAGCGCTGATTCGGATGCAGGGTCCTACGAGCAGTACTTC. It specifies CSADSDAGSYEQYF.

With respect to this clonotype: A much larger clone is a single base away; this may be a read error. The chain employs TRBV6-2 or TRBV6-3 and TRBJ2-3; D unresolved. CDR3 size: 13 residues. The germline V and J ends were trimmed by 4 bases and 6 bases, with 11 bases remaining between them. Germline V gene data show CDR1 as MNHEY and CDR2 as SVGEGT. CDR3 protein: CASSSRETDTQYF. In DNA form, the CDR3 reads TGTGCCAGCAGTTCGCGAGAGACGGATACGCAGTATTTT.

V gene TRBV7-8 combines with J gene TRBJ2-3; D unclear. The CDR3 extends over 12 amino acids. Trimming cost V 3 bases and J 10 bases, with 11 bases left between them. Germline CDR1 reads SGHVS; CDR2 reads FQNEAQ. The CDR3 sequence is CASSFTARPQYF. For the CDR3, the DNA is TGTGCCAGCAGCTTTACAGCGCGTCCGCAGTATTTT.

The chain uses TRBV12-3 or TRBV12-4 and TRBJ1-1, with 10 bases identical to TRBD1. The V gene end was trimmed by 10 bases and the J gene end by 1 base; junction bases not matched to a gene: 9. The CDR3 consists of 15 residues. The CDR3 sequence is CANCWTGGGNTEAFF. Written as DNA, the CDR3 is TGTGCCAACTGCTGGACAGGGGGAGGGAACACTGAAGCTTTCTTT.

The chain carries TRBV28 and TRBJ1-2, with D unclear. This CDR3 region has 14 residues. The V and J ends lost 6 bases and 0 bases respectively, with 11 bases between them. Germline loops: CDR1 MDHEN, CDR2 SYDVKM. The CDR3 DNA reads TGTGCCAGCAGACCCGGGCCAGCTAACTATGGCTACACCTTC. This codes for CASRPGPANYGYTF.

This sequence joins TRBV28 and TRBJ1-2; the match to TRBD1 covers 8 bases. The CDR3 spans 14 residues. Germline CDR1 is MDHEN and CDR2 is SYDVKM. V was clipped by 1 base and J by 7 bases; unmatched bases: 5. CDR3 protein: CASSLLTGGFGYTF. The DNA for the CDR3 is TGTGCCAGCAGTTTATTAACAGGGGGGTTTGGCTACACCTTC.

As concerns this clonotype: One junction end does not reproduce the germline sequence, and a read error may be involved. This CDR3 is CAGSYSITGYQAYF. CDR3 nucleotide sequence: TGTGCCGGCAGTTACTCGATAACCGGTTACCAAGCTTACTTT. The rearrangement uses TRBV6-5 and TRBJ1-1, with D unresolved. Germline V gene data show CDR1 as MNHEY and CDR2 as SVGAGI. CDR3 size: 14 residues.

The CDR3: CSVLAAASADTQYF. The CDR3 bases are TGCAGCGTACTAGCCGCAGCTAGCGCAGATACGCAGTATTTT. The V gene is TRBV29-1, the J gene TRBJ2-3; TRBD2 might be the D (6 bases). Germline loops: CDR1 SQVTM, CDR2 ANQGSEA. Trimming left V 6 bases short and J 4 bases short, with 17 bases between. The CDR3 is 14 amino acids.

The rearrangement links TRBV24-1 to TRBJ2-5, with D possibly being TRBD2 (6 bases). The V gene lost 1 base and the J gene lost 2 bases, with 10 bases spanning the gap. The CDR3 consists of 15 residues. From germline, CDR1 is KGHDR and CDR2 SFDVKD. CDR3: CATSDFGRRQETQYF. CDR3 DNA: TGTGCCACCAGTGATTTTGGGAGGCGTCAAGAGACCCAGTACTTC.

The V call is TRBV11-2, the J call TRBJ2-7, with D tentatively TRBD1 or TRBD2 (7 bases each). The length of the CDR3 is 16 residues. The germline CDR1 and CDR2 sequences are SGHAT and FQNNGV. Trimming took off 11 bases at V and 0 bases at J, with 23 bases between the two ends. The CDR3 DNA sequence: TGTGCCGGCACCCAGGGGGAGGGAGTGAACTCCTACGAGCAGTACTTC. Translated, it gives CAGTQGEGVNSYEQYF.

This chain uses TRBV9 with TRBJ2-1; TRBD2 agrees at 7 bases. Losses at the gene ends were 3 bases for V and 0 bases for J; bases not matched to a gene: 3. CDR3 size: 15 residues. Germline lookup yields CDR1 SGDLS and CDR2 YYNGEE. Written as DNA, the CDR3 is TGTGCCAGCAGCGGTGGGGGGGGCTCCTACAATGAGCAGTTCTTC. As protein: CASSGGGGSYNEQFF.

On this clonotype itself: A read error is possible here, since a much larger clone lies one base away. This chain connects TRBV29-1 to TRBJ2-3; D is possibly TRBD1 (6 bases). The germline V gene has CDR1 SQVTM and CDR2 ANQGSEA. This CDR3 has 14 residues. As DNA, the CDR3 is TGCAGCGTTGAAGACGGTGCAAAGGGGGATACGCAGTGTTTT. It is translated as CSVEDGAKGDTQCF.

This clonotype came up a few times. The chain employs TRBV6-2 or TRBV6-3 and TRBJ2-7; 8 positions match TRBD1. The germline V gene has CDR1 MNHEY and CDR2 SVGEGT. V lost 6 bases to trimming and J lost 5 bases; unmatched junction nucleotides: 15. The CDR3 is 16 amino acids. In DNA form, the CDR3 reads TGTGCCAGCAGATCGAACCTCGGACAGGGTTCTAACGAGCAGTACTTC. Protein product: CASRSNLGQGSNEQYF.